These 2 T cell receptor beta chains were sequenced from one sample in a study of cytomegalovirus exposure and HLA in healthy donors. The PCR contained 60 Vbeta and 13 Jbeta primers. Only in-frame clones appear in the TCRdb table, and some are missing; sequencing was by immunoSEQ multiplex PCR. The sample has over 130,000 clones; roughly 62% are singletons. Material for sequencing was PBMCs. These receptors all stem from a male donor in good health and CMV-seronegative.

Notes on this clone: One junction end does not reproduce the germline sequence, and a read error may be involved. This chain connects TRBV29-1 to TRBJ1-4; D gene ambiguous. This CDR3 has 12 amino acids. CDR1 is SQVTM, CDR2 ANQGSEA, per germline. CDR3 nucleotides: TGCAGCGTAGAAGGAGAGGAAGAAAAACTGTTTTTT. Its translation is CSVEGEEEKLFF.

The chain carries TRBV2 and TRBJ1-1, with D unclear. The germline V and J ends were trimmed by 6 bases and 1 base, with 6 bases remaining between them. The CDR3 sequence is 12 residues long. Germline values: CDR1 SNHLY, CDR2 FYNNEI. CDR3 in amino acids: CASSPGNTEAFF. The CDR3 DNA is TGTGCCAGCAGCCCCGGGAACACTGAAGCTTTCTTT.